This T cell receptor beta chain was found in a study of cytomegalovirus exposure and HLA in healthy donors. Study-wide results and caveats: In a later analysis, a missense DCLRE1C variant was linked to TCR beta V- and J-gene trimming. Clonal expansion was found to be greater in HLA-associated TCR beta chains than in equally common others in a later analysis. A later analysis revealed that TCR association rates differed between HLA loci, peaking at DRB1 and bottoming out at HLA-C.

The study ran its PCR with 60 Vbeta and 13 Jbeta primers. Authors' methods: An analysis that came later counted 70 million to 100 million unique TCR beta chains, about 10 million shared. Data came from immunoSEQ multiplex PCR; TCRdb stores just in-frame clones and leaves some out. That table is the source of V, J and clone size, and D and trimming were worked out from the DNA. The sample shows under 200,000 clones, 70% to 80% of them seen only once. Points on this clone: Its specificity is not known.

In germline, CDR1 is ENHRY, CDR2 SYGVKD. V gave up 3 bases and J gave up 1 base, with 12 bases separating them. The CDR3 runs 15 residues. The TCR was taken from a woman in her thirties in good health and CMV-seropositive. The material sequenced was PBMCs. The chain joins TRBV10-3 to TRBJ1-2; D is undetermined. In DNA form, the CDR3 reads TGTGCCATCAGTGATGAGGTCACTAATAACTATGGCTACACCTTC. This encodes CAISDEVTNNYGYTF.